One sample yielded the 5 T cell receptor beta chains listed below, sequenced in a study of blood T cell repertoires in COVID-19. Sequenced by immunoSEQ multiplex PCR; TCRdb stores in-frame clones only, minus some. There are about 97,000 clones in the sample; roughly 92% occur only once, and 1.5% to 2.5% lies in the top ten. Input material: peripheral blood. The receptors originated from a woman in her forties or fifties with COVID-19, enrolled during active disease.

This clone was recorded a few times. This chain uses TRBV15 with TRBJ2-1; 10 bases line up with TRBD2. Germline loops: CDR1 LNHNV, CDR2 YYDKDF (reference sequence). The junction had 8 bases not matched to a gene; V was cut back by 1 base and J by 8 bases. The CDR3 runs to 16 residues. As DNA, the CDR3 is TGTGCCACCAGCAGAGTCCTAGCGGGGGCCCTCGATGAGCAGTTCTTC. This sequence encodes CATSRVLAGALDEQFF.

CDR3: CASSRGGAVYSEQFF. The CDR3 region has the DNA TGTGCCAGCAGTCGCGGGGGGGCGGTGTATAGTGAGCAGTTCTTC. This chain links TRBV6-6 with TRBJ2-1; the match to TRBD2 covers 9 bases. CDR1 is MNHNY, CDR2 SVGAGI, per germline (reference sequence). The ends lost 5 bases at V and 9 bases at J; junction bases unmatched: 11. This CDR3 comprises 15 residues.

This clone showed up just once. The V gene is TRBV10-3, the J gene TRBJ2-1; TRBD1 matches 10 bases. V gave up 4 bases and J gave up 10 bases; unmatched junction bases: 4. The CDR3 spans 13 residues. Germline V gene lookup returns CDR1 ENHRY and CDR2 SYGVKD. The CDR3 spells CAISGDRGDEQFF. Written as DNA, the CDR3 is TGTGCCATCAGTGGGGACAGGGGTGACGAGCAGTTCTTC.

This clone was found a few times. The rearrangement uses TRBV5-1 and TRBJ2-2; 9 nucleotides line up with TRBD2. The J segment lost 6 bases and the V segment lost 4 bases, leaving 7 bases of the junction unmatched. The CDR3 is 15 residues long. CDR1 is SGHRS and CDR2 is YFSETQ in the germline V gene. Written as DNA, the CDR3 is TGCGCCAGCAGCCCAGGGGGGACTAGCCCCGGGGAGCTGTTTTTT. Translation gives CASSPGGTSPGELFF. Based on the CDR3 plus reference TRBV5-1 and TRBJ2-2, the full variable domain is KAGVTQTPRYLIKTRGQQVTLSCSPISGHRSVSWYQQTPGQGLQFLFEYFSETQRNKGNFPGRFSGRQFSNSRSEMNVSTLELGDSALYLCASSPGGTSPGELFFGEGSRLTVL.

This chain joins TRBV19 and TRBJ1-2; perhaps TRBD1 as D (6 bases). Germline V CDR1 and CDR2: LNHDA, SQIVND (reference sequence). The CDR3 covers 14 residues. Trimming removed 7 bases at V and 1 base at J, with 13 bases between. CDR3 nucleotide sequence: TGTGCCAGTAAGAGGGACACTGTTAACTATGGCTACACCTTC. Amino acids: CASKRDTVNYGYTF.